The next 14 T cell receptor beta chains were all read from a single sample in a study of T cells after yellow fever vaccination. TCRdb itself ran the 5' RACE reads through MiXCR, one entry per CDR3 protein. The sample records 68,000 or so distinct CDR3 sequences, roughly 7.3% being singletons. The sequencing here drew on CD8+ T cells sorted from PBMCs, taken 15 days after the yellow fever booster vaccination. These receptors were obtained from a man aged 25-45 years who received the YFV17D yellow fever vaccine.

The table lists this clonotype with many counts. This chain links TRBV27 with TRBJ2-2; a possible D gene is TRBD1 (6 bases). Per germline, CDR1 MNHEY and CDR2 SMNVEV (reference sequence). V shed 1 base and J shed 7 bases, with 10 bases lying between them. CDR3 size: 14 residues. In DNA, the CDR3 is TGTGCCAGCAGTTTATTGGCAGGGGACGGGGAGCTGTTTTTT. Residues: CASSLLAGDGELFF.

This clonotype showed up many times. The chain carries TRBV5-6 and TRBJ2-7; tentative D call: TRBD1 (6 bases). The germline CDR1 and CDR2 sequences are SGHDT and YYEEEE. V dropped 2 bases and J dropped 5 bases, with 14 bases sitting between them. The CDR3 covers 14 residues. The CDR3, as DNA: TGTGCCAGCAGCTTCTCCGGGACAAGGGACGAGCAGTACTTC. Translation gives CASSFSGTRDEQYF.

In this sample, this clonotype turned up many times. The chain is built from TRBV5-1 and TRBJ2-7, with 7 bases fitting TRBD1. V was clipped by 4 bases and J by 5 bases; unmatched bases: 3. The length of the CDR3 is 12 residues. The germline gives CDR1 SGHRS, CDR2 YFSETQ. CDR3 in DNA: TGCGCCAGCAGCATGACAGGGAACGAGCAGTACTTC. This codes for CASSMTGNEQYF. The variable domain in full, completed from reference TRBV5-1 and TRBJ2-7, reads KAGVTQTPRYLIKTRGQQVTLSCSPISGHRSVSWYQQTPGQGLQFLFEYFSETQRNKGNFPGRFSGRQFSNSRSEMNVSTLELGDSALYLCASSMTGNEQYFGPGTRLTVT.

This clonotype was observed at least ten times. The chain carries TRBV3-1 and TRBJ2-1, with D possibly TRBD2 on 6 matching bases. Germline values: CDR1 LGHDT, CDR2 YNNKEL (reference sequence). Trimming took off 5 bases at V and 8 bases at J, with 22 bases between the two ends. This CDR3 spans 16 amino acids. The CDR3 coding sequence is TGTGCCAGCAGCTCCTATTCGGGCGGGACCGACGATGAGCAGTTCTTC. It translates to CASSSYSGGTDDEQFF.

At least ten counts were recorded for this clonotype. The rearrangement uses TRBV11-2 and TRBJ2-7; D may be TRBD1 (5 bases). Trimming stripped 0 bases from V and 1 base from J, with 10 bases between. The germline CDR1 and CDR2 sequences are SGHAT and FQNNGV. This CDR3 comprises 15 residues. This chain's CDR3 is CASSLEVTASYEQYF. DNA for the CDR3: TGTGCCAGCAGCTTAGAGGTGACAGCTTCCTACGAGCAGTACTTC.

This clonotype was recorded at least ten times. This sequence joins TRBV28 and TRBJ2-7; 7 bases match TRBD2. Germline CDR1 reads MDHEN; CDR2 reads SYDVKM. J gave up 7 bases and V 6 bases, and 3 bases lay outside the gene matches. The CDR3 extends over 11 amino acids. The CDR3 reads CASRFGGEQYF. The CDR3 region has the DNA TGTGCCAGCAGATTCGGGGGGGAGCAGTACTTC.

This clonotype was seen many times. The chain is built from TRBV7-9 and TRBJ1-6; D unresolved. Trimming pared 5 bases from V and 7 bases from J, leaving 6 bases between. Germline loops: CDR1 SEHNR, CDR2 FQNEAQ (reference sequence). This CDR3 region has 12 residues. The CDR3 reads CASSRGNSPLHF. The CDR3 DNA reads TGTGCCAGCAGCCGTGGGAATTCACCCCTCCACTTT.

This clonotype was seen at least ten times. The rearrangement links TRBV25-1 to TRBJ2-7; D is unresolved. The ends were cut back, 7 bases at V and 0 bases at J, with 10 bases in the middle. The CDR3 covers 13 residues. Looked up from germline, CDR1 is MGHDK and CDR2 is SYGVNS. Here the CDR3 reads CASTAENSYEQYF. The CDR3 bases are TGTGCCAGCACTGCGGAAAACTCCTACGAGCAGTACTTC.

Regarding this clonotype: This clone may be a read error of a much larger clone one base away. The rearrangement links TRBV11-2 to TRBJ1-2; weak D call: TRBD1 (6 bases). Germline V gives CDR1 SGHAT, CDR2 FQNNGV. V shed 3 bases and J shed 6 bases, with 17 bases lying between them. This CDR3 comprises 15 residues. CDR3 amino acids: CASSFPGQLLNGYTF. CDR3 nucleotide sequence: TGTGCCAGCAGCTTCCCGGGACAACTGCTTAATGGCTACACCTTC.

This clonotype occurred many times. The chain combines TRBV27 with TRBJ2-7; 8 bases fit TRBD2. Germline CDR1 is MNHEY and CDR2 is SMNVEV (reference sequence). Trimming cost V 3 bases and J 5 bases; bases outside gene matches: 6. The CDR3 is made up of 14 amino acids. CDR3 nucleotides: TGTGCCAGCAGTTTCTCAAGCGGGAGTAACGAGCAGTACTTC. This sequence encodes CASSFSSGSNEQYF.

The sample holds many counts of this clonotype. V gene TRBV7-2 combines with J gene TRBJ2-7; no clear D gene. V was shortened by 5 bases and J by 3 bases, with 5 bases between the two germline ends. The length of the CDR3 is 11 residues. Germline assignment: CDR1 SGHTA and CDR2 FQGNSA. The CDR3 here is CASSGDYEQYF. The CDR3 DNA reads TGTGCCAGCAGCGGCGACTACGAGCAGTACTTC.

This clonotype was observed many times. This chain connects TRBV13 to TRBJ2-1, with TRBD2 matching 9 bases. Germline V gene data show CDR1 as PRHDT and CDR2 as FYEKMQ (reference sequence). With 0 bases clipped from V and 8 bases from J, the junction kept 11 bases outside the gene matches. The CDR3 runs 17 residues. CDR3 nucleotide sequence: TGTGCCAGCAGCTTAGGCCCGACTAGCGGTTTAAAGGATGAGCAGTTCTTC. Its translation: CASSLGPTSGLKDEQFF. Supplemented by reference TRBV13 and TRBJ2-1, the full variable domain reads AAGVIQSPRHLIKEKRETATLKCYPIPRHDTVYWYQQGPGQDPQFLISFYEKMQSDKGSIPDRFSAQQFSDYHSELNMSSLELGDSALYFCASSLGPTSGLKDEQFFGPGTRLTVL.

This clonotype was found many times. V usage is TRBV28 and J usage is TRBJ2-7; 9 bases align to TRBD2. V shed 2 bases and J 2 bases; nucleotides not matched to a gene: 7. Germline V gene lookup returns CDR1 MDHEN and CDR2 SYDVKM. The CDR3 length is 16 residues. Written as DNA, the CDR3 is TGTGCCAGCAGTTTACCGACTAGCGGAGGTACCTACGAGCAGTACTTC. Translation gives CASSLPTSGGTYEQYF.

In the case of this clonotype: A much larger clone lies one base from this, so it may be a read error. This chain connects TRBV12-3 or TRBV12-4 to TRBJ2-7; TRBD2 might be the D (5 bases). This CDR3 has 15 residues. Trimming stripped 6 bases from V and 3 bases from J, with 18 bases between. The DNA for the CDR3 is TGTGCCAGCAGCCCCGGGGTCAGCAGACTCTACGAGCAGTACTTC. Protein product: CASSPGVSRLYEQYF.